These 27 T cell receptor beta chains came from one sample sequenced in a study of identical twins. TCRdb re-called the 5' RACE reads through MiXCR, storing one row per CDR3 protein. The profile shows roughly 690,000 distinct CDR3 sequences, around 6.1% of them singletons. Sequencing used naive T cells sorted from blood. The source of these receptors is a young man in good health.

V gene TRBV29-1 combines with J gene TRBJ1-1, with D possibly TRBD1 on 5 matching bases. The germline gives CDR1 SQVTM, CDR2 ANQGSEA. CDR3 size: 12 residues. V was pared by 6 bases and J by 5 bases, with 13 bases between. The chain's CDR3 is CSVGDLGTEAFF. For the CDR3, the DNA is TGCAGCGTGGGGGATTTGGGAACTGAAGCTTTCTTT.

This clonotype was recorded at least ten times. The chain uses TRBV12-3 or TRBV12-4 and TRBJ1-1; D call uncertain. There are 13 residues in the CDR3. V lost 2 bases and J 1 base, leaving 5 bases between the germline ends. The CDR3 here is CASSLKGNTEAFF. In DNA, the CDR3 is TGTGCCAGCAGTTTAAAGGGGAACACTGAAGCTTTCTTT.

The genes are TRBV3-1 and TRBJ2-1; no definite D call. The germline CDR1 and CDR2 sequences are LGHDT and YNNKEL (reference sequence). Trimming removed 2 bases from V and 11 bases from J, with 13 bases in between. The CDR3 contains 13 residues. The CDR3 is CASSQKRHSKQFF. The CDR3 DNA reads TGTGCCAGCAGCCAAAAAAGACACTCTAAGCAGTTCTTC.

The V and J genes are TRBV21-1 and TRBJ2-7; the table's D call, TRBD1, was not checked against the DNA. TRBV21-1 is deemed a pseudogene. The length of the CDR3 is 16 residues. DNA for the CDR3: TGTGCCAGCAGCAACGCACAGGGACAGGGTTACTACGAGCAGTACGTC. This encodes CASSNAQGQGYYEQYV.

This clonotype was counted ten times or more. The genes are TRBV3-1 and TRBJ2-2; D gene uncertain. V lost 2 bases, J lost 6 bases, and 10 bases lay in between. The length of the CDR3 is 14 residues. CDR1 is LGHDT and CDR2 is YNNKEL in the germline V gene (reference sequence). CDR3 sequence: CASSQLQSAGELFF. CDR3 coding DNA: TGTGCCAGCAGCCAATTGCAGTCTGCCGGGGAGCTGTTTTTT.

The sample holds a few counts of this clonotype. The CDR3 spells CASSSGGSKTQYF. The CDR3 nucleotides are TGTGCCAGCAGTTCAGGGGGCTCGAAGACCCAGTACTTC. J is TRBJ2-5 and V is TRBV12-3 or TRBV12-4, with TRBD1 matching over 8 bases. Germline trimming cut 4 bases from V and 6 bases from J; bases unmatched to any gene: 4. This CDR3 comprises 13 residues.

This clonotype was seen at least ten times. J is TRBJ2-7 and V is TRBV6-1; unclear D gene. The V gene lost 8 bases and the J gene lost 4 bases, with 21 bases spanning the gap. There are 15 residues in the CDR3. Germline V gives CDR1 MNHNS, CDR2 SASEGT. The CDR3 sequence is CASGSRVSSGYEQYF. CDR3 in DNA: TGTGCCAGCGGCAGTCGGGTATCCTCGGGTTACGAGCAGTACTTC.

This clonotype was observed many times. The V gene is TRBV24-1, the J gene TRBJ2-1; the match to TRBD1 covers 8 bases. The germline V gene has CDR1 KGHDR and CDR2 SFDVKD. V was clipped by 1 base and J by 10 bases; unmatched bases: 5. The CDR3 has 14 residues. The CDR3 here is CATSDFGDRTEQFF. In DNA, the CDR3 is TGTGCCACCAGTGATTTCGGGGACAGGACCGAGCAGTTCTTC.

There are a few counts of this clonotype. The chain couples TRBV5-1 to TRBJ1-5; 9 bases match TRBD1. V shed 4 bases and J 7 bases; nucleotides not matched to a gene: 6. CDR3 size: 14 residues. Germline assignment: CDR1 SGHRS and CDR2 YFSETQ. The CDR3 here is CASSTDRGGQPQHF. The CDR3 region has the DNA TGCGCCAGCAGCACGGACAGGGGAGGACAGCCCCAGCATTTT.

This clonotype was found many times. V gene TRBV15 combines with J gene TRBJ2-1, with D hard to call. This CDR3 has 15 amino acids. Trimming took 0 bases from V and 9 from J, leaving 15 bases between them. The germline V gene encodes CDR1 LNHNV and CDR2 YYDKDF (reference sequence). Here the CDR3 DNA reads TGTGCCACCAGCAGAGACAGGCCCCGGGTGGGTGAGCAGTTCTTC. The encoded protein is CATSRDRPRVGEQFF.

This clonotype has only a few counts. CDR3 DNA: TGTGCCAGCAGCTCCGTCCGGGAGCAGTTCTTC. Translation gives CASSSVREQFF. The rearrangement links TRBV27 to TRBJ2-1; D is undetermined. The CDR3 sequence is 11 residues long. Germline V CDR1 and CDR2: MNHEY, SMNVEV (reference sequence). V dropped 6 bases and J dropped 10 bases, with 10 bases sitting between them.

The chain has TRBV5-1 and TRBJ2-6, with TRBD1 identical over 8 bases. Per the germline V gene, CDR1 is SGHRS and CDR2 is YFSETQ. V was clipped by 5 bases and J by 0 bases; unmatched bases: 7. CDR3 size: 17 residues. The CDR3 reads CASRGQASSSGANVLTF. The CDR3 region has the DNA TGCGCCAGCAGGGGACAGGCTTCCTCCTCTGGGGCCAACGTCCTGACTTTC.

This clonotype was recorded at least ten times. The CDR3 loop reads CASSPTSGSVTGELFF. For the CDR3, the DNA is TGTGCCAGCAGCCCGACTAGCGGGAGTGTAACCGGGGAGCTGTTTTTT. The V and J genes are TRBV7-9 and TRBJ2-2; 12 nucleotides match TRBD2. Germline CDR1 and CDR2: SEHNR and FQNEAQ (reference sequence). Trimming at V came to 5 bases and at J to 5 bases, leaving 6 bases not matched to a gene. This CDR3 is 16 amino acids long.

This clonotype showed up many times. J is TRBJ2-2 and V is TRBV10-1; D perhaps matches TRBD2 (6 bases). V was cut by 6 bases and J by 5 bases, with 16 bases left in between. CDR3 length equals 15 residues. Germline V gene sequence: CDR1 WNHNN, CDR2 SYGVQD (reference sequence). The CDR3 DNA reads TGCGCCAGCAGCGACCAAGGGAGGTGGACCGGGGAGCTGTTTTTT. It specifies CASSDQGRWTGELFF.

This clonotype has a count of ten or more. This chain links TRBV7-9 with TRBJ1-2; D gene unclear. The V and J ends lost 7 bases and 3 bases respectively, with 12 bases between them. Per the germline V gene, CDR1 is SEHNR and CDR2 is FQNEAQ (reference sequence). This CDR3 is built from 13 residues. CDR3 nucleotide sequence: TGTGCCAGCACCTCAGGCAGCCACTATGGCTACACCTTC. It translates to CASTSGSHYGYTF.

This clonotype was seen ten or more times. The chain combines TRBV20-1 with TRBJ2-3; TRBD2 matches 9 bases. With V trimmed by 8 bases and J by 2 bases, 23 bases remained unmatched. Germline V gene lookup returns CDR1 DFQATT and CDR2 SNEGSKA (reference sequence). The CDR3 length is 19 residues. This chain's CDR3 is CSSLFRDQEREVFTDTQYF. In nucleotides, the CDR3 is TGCAGTTCGCTCTTCAGGGACCAGGAGCGGGAGGTCTTCACAGATACGCAGTATTTT.

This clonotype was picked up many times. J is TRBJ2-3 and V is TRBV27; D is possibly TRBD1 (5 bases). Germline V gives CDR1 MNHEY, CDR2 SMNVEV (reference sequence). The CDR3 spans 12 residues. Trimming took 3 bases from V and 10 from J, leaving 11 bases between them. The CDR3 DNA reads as TGTGCCAGCAGTTTCTTTCCAGGGCCGCAGTATTTT. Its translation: CASSFFPGPQYF.

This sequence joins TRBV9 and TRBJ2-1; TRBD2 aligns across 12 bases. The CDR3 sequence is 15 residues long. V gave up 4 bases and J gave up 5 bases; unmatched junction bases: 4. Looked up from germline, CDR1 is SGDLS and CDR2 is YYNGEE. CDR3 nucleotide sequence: TGTGCCAGCAGCCCCAGGACTAGCGGGGACAATGAGCAGTTCTTC. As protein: CASSPRTSGDNEQFF.

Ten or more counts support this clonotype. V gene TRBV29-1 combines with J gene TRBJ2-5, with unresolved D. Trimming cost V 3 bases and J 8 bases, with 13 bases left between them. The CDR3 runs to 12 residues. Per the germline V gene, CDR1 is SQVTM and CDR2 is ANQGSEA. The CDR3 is CSVETSFGTQYF. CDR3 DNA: TGCAGCGTTGAGACCAGCTTCGGAACCCAGTACTTC.

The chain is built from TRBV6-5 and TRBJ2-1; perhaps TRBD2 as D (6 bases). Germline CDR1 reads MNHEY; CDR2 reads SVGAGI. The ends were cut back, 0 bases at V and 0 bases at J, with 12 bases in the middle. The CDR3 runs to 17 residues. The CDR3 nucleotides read TGTGCCAGCAGTTACTCCCCGGGGGATCCCTCCTACAATGAGCAGTTCTTC. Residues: CASSYSPGDPSYNEQFF.

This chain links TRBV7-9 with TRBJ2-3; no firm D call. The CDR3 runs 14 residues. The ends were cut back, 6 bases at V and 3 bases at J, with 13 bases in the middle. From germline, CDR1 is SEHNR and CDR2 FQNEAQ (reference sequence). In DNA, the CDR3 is TGTGCCAGCAGTCCAACGCCAGCAACAGATACGCAGTATTTT. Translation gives CASSPTPATDTQYF.

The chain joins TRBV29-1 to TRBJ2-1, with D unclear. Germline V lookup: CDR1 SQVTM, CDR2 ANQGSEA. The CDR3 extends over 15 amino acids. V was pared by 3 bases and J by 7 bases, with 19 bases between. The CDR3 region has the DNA TGCAGCGTTGACCCGGTAAAAATAGGACGGAATGAGCAGTTCTTC. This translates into CSVDPVKIGRNEQFF.

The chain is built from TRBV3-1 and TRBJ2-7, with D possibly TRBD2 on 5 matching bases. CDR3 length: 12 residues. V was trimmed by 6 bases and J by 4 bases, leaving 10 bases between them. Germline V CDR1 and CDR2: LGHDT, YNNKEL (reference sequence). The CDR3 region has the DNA TGTGCCAGCAGTCGGGGTGGTTACGAGCAGTACTTC. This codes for CASSRGGYEQYF.

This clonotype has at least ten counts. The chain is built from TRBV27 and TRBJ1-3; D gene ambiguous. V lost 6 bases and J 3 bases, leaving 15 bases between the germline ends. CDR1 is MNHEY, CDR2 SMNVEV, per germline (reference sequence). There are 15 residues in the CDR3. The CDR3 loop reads CASSSFPAIGNTIYF. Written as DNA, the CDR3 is TGTGCCAGCAGCTCCTTTCCCGCAATTGGAAACACCATATATTTT.

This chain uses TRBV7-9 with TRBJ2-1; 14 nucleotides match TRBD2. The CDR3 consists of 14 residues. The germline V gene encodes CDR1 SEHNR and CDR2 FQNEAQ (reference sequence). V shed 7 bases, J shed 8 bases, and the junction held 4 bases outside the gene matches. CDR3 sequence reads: CASTGTSGSYEQFF. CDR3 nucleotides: TGTGCCAGCACCGGGACTAGCGGGAGCTATGAGCAGTTCTTC.

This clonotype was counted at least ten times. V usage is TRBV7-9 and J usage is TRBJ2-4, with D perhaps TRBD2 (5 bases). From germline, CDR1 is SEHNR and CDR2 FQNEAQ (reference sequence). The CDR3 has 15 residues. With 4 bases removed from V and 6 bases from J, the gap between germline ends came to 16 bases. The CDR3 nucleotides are TGTGCCAGCAGCTGGAGCGGAGAGGACTCAAACATTCAGTACTTC. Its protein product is CASSWSGEDSNIQYF.

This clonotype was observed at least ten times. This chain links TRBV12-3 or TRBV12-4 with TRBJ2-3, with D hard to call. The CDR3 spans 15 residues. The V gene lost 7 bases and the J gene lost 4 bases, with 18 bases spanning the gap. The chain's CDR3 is CASNWIPAFSDTQYF. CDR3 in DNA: TGTGCCAGCAACTGGATCCCAGCGTTCTCAGATACGCAGTATTTT.